The 25 T cell receptor beta chains below were found in one sample sequenced in a study of blood T cell repertoires in COVID-19. Assay: immunoSEQ multiplex PCR; the TCRdb copy retains only in-frame clones and omits some. Here the sample spans some 270,000 clones, about 80% being singletons. Source material: PBMCs or T cells enriched from blood (not recorded which). The receptors here all came from a man aged 50 to 59 who had recovered from COVID-19.

V and J are TRBV7-3 and TRBJ2-1, with D unresolved. Germline assignment: CDR1 SGHTA and CDR2 FQGTGA. The CDR3 extends over 15 amino acids. Between the trimmed V and J ends, which lost 0 bases and 4 bases, there was a span of 10 bases. In nucleotides, the CDR3 is TGTGCCAGCAGCTTAACTGCGCTTGTGTACAATGAGCAGTTCTTC. Its protein is CASSLTALVYNEQFF. Complete variable domain (other parts from reference TRBV7-3 and TRBJ2-1): GAGVSQTPSNKVTEKGKYVELRCDPISGHTALYWYRQSLGQGPEFLIYFQGTGAADDSGLPNDRFFAVRPEGSVSTLKIQRTERGDSAVYLCASSLTALVYNEQFFGPGTRLTVL.

The rearrangement uses TRBV5-1 and TRBJ1-1, with no clear D. CDR1 is SGHRS and CDR2 is YFSETQ in the germline V gene. The CDR3 sequence is 13 residues long. The V and J ends lost 2 bases and 1 base respectively, with 6 bases between them. CDR3 sequence reads: CASSFSPNTEAFF. The CDR3 DNA reads TGCGCCAGCAGCTTCTCCCCGAACACTGAAGCTTTCTTT. The complete variable domain, with remaining parts taken from reference TRBV5-1 and TRBJ1-1, reads KAGVTQTPRYLIKTRGQQVTLSCSPISGHRSVSWYQQTPGQGLQFLFEYFSETQRNKGNFPGRFSGRQFSNSRSEMNVSTLELGDSALYLCASSFSPNTEAFFGQGTRLTVV.

The chain employs TRBV2 and TRBJ2-1, with a possible D match to TRBD2 (5 bases). Germline CDR1 and CDR2: SNHLY and FYNNEI. Trimming pared 5 bases from V and 8 bases from J, leaving 22 bases between. The CDR3 spans 16 residues. In DNA, the CDR3 is TGTGCCAGCAGTCCCCTAAACACAGACTCCGGGGATGAGCAGTTCTTC. Translation gives CASSPLNTDSGDEQFF.

V gene TRBV27 combines with J gene TRBJ2-3; 16 bases fit TRBD2. The CDR3 is made up of 18 amino acids. Germline V gives CDR1 MNHEY, CDR2 SMNVEV (reference sequence). Germline trimming cut 6 bases from V and 4 bases from J; bases unmatched to any gene: 10. The CDR3 loop is CASRPGLAGGPGADTQYF. For the CDR3, the DNA is TGTGCCAGCAGGCCGGGACTAGCGGGAGGGCCTGGCGCAGATACGCAGTATTTT.

This clone has a single count. V usage is TRBV4-2 and J usage is TRBJ1-4, with 7 bases fitting TRBD1. Germline-derived CDR1 and CDR2 are LGHNA and YNFKEQ. CDR3 size: 16 residues. Trimming cost V 1 base and J 1 base; bases outside gene matches: 3. The CDR3 region has the DNA TGTGCCAGCAGCCAAGGACAGGGCGGAACTAATGAAAAACTGTTTTTT. It yields the protein CASSQGQGGTNEKLFF.

Of note for this clone: This CDR3 is also generated by other DNA sequences in the sample. This chain joins TRBV12-5 and TRBJ2-5; D gene uncertain. Trimming cost V 5 bases and J 4 bases, with 5 bases left between them. Germline V gives CDR1 LGHNT, CDR2 FRNRAP. This CDR3 is built from 11 residues. CDR3 sequence (DNA): TGTGCTAGTGGTCCCGGAGAGACCCAGTACTTC. This codes for CASGPGETQYF.

The chain employs TRBV5-1 and TRBJ2-7; tentative D call: TRBD1 (6 bases). V lost 5 bases and J 3 bases, leaving 9 bases between the germline ends. There are 12 residues in the CDR3. From germline, CDR1 is SGHRS and CDR2 YFSETQ. The CDR3 bases are TGCGCCAGCAGGAGGGACAACTACGAGCAGTACTTC. This translates into CASRRDNYEQYF.

The count of this clone is one. This chain joins TRBV5-1 and TRBJ2-7; D call uncertain. The V end lost 0 bases, the J end lost 0 bases, and 10 bases lay between the germline ends. Germline V gives CDR1 SGHRS, CDR2 YFSETQ. The length of the CDR3 is 15 residues. CDR3 sequence (DNA): TGCGCCAGCAGCTTGGGAACAAAAAACTCCTACGAGCAGTACTTC. Protein sequence: CASSLGTKNSYEQYF.

The count of this clone is one. The gene calls are TRBV4-3 and TRBJ2-7; 9 positions agree with TRBD1. The CDR3 loop spans 15 amino acids. Germline CDR1 reads LGHNA; CDR2 reads YSLEER. V was clipped by 1 base and J by 2 bases; unmatched bases: 3. DNA for the CDR3: TGCGCCAGCAGCCAAGGACAGGGGGTTCCCTACGAGCAGTACTTC. It translates to CASSQGQGVPYEQYF.

This clone is termed medium-sized. The genes are TRBV3-1 (or the pseudogene TRBV3-2) and TRBJ1-1, with D perhaps TRBD1 (5 bases). V gave up 4 bases and J gave up 5 bases, with 11 bases separating them. This CDR3 region has 13 residues. Germline CDR1 reads LGHDT; CDR2 reads YNNKEL (reference sequence). DNA for the CDR3: TGTGCCAGCAGCCCCTCGCGGGGGACTGAAGCTTTCTTT. Its protein product is CASSPSRGTEAFF.

The chain carries TRBV28 and TRBJ1-2; TRBD1 matches 11 bases. The CDR3 contains 16 residues. J lost 3 bases, V lost 1 base, and 4 bases had no gene match. Germline loops: CDR1 MDHEN, CDR2 SYDVKM. CDR3 in amino acids: CASSLSGTGGYYGYTF. In DNA, the CDR3 is TGTGCCAGCAGTTTATCCGGGACAGGGGGTTACTATGGCTACACCTTC.

The chain couples TRBV30 to TRBJ2-1; 7 nucleotides line up with TRBD2. V was clipped by 0 bases and J by 5 bases; unmatched bases: 10. CDR1 is GTSNPN, CDR2 SVGIG, per germline (reference sequence). This CDR3 is 16 amino acids long. As DNA, the CDR3 is TGTGCCTGGAGTGTTTCCCGACTAGCTTCGGACAATGAGCAGTTCTTC. Its translation is CAWSVSRLASDNEQFF.

The J gene is TRBJ1-2, the V gene TRBV29-1; the match to TRBD1 covers 11 bases. The ends lost 3 bases at V and 7 bases at J; junction bases unmatched: 7. The CDR3 extends over 14 amino acids. Germline V gene data show CDR1 as SQVTM and CDR2 as ANQGSEA. DNA of the CDR3: TGCAGCGTTGACGGGGGGGACAGGGGGATTGGCTACACCTTC. Protein sequence: CSVDGGDRGIGYTF.

The gene calls are TRBV15 and TRBJ1-3, with TRBD1 matching 8 bases. V was pared by 4 bases and J by 3 bases, with 2 bases of the junction left unmatched. CDR1 and CDR2 from the germline V gene are LNHNV and YYDKDF (reference sequence). The CDR3 covers 14 residues. Here the CDR3 reads CATSKGQDGNTIYF. The CDR3 DNA sequence: TGTGCCACCAGCAAGGGACAGGATGGAAACACCATATATTTT.

The chain uses TRBV30 and TRBJ2-7, with 10 bases lining up with TRBD1. Trimming removed 8 bases from V and 5 bases from J; junction bases left unmatched: 9. This CDR3 is 13 amino acids long. Germline loops: CDR1 GTSNPN, CDR2 SVGIG (reference sequence). The chain's CDR3 is CATSGTGDHEQYF. As DNA, the CDR3 is TGTGCCACTTCCGGGACAGGGGACCACGAGCAGTACTTC.

This chain uses TRBV28 with TRBJ2-7; no clear D. Germline loops: CDR1 MDHEN, CDR2 SYDVKM. This CDR3 comprises 15 residues. With 3 bases removed from V and 2 bases from J, the gap between germline ends came to 14 bases. In DNA, the CDR3 is TGTGCCAGCAGTTTCCGAGGAGTCCTCACCTACGAGCAGTACTTC. This gives the protein CASSFRGVLTYEQYF.

The chain employs TRBV28 and TRBJ2-7, with a tentative D call TRBD2 (6 bases). The CDR3 covers 13 residues. Germline V gives CDR1 MDHEN, CDR2 SYDVKM. Trimming cost V 7 bases and J 8 bases, with 18 bases left between them. The CDR3 spells CASTLLYGGKQYF. The CDR3 DNA sequence: TGTGCCAGCACCTTACTCTACGGCGGGAAGCAGTACTTC.

The chain is built from TRBV7-9 and TRBJ1-2; 7 bases map to TRBD1. This CDR3 contains 15 residues. CDR1 is SEHNR and CDR2 is FQNEAQ in the germline V gene (reference sequence). The J segment lost 6 bases and the V segment lost 5 bases, leaving 12 bases of the junction unmatched. Here the CDR3 reads CASSLSRQGGDGYTF. The CDR3 coding sequence is TGTGCCAGCAGCCTCAGTAGGCAGGGGGGCGATGGCTACACCTTC.

The chain is built from TRBV7-8 and TRBJ2-3, with TRBD2 matching 11 bases. From germline, CDR1 is SGHVS and CDR2 FQNEAQ. The CDR3 is 16 amino acids. V dropped 4 bases and J dropped 0; count of bases not matched to a gene: 3. The CDR3 DNA follows: TGTGCCAGCAGCTCGGGACTAGCGGCCAGCACAGATACGCAGTATTTT. It translates to CASSSGLAASTDTQYF.

The rearrangement links TRBV29-1 to TRBJ2-7; 12 bases fit TRBD1. This CDR3 comprises 14 residues. The germline CDR1 and CDR2 sequences are SQVTM and ANQGSEA. V lost 8 bases, J lost 6 bases, and 11 bases stayed unmatched. This CDR3 reads CSYCPGTGGREQYF. The CDR3 DNA is TGCAGCTACTGCCCCGGGACAGGGGGCCGCGAGCAGTACTTC.

V gene TRBV7-2 combines with J gene TRBJ2-7; D might be TRBD2 (5 bases). Germline V gene data show CDR1 as SGHTA and CDR2 as FQGNSA. Trimming took 5 bases from V and 0 from J, leaving 14 bases between them. The CDR3 spans 15 residues. The CDR3 DNA sequence: TGTGCCAGCAGCCTATTCGGAGGTAGCTCCTACGAGCAGTACTTC. This gives the protein CASSLFGGSSYEQYF.

The rearrangement joins TRBV5-1 to TRBJ2-2; 9 nucleotides line up with TRBD1. The germline gives CDR1 SGHRS, CDR2 YFSETQ. Trimming at V came to 0 bases and at J to 7 bases, leaving 13 bases not matched to a gene. The CDR3 sequence is 18 residues long. The CDR3, as DNA: TGCGCCAGCAGCTTGGAGGTGGGACAGGGTCTTAAAATCGGGGAGCTGTTTTTT. Protein product: CASSLEVGQGLKIGELFF.

The V and J genes are TRBV7-2 and TRBJ2-7, with D possibly TRBD2 on 6 matching bases. Trimming took 1 base from V and 6 from J, leaving 13 bases between them. Germline values: CDR1 SGHTA, CDR2 FQGNSA. There are 14 residues in the CDR3. The CDR3 is CASSLGGGYGEQYF. The DNA of the CDR3 is TGTGCCAGCAGCTTAGGTGGGGGGTATGGCGAGCAGTACTTC.

The V call is TRBV6-5, the J call TRBJ2-1; 7 positions match TRBD2. CDR3 length: 13 amino acids. Germline V lookup: CDR1 MNHEY, CDR2 SVGAGI. The J segment lost 6 bases and the V segment lost 7 bases, leaving 6 bases of the junction unmatched. CDR3 region: CASIPGGPNEQFF. The CDR3 coding sequence is TGTGCCAGCATTCCGGGAGGACCCAATGAGCAGTTCTTC.

Turning to this clone: The sample has other DNA sequences that encode this CDR3 too. The chain has TRBV29-1 and TRBJ2-2, with a weak D call TRBD2 (5 bases). Trimming cost V 6 bases and J 4 bases, with 6 bases left between them. The germline V gene has CDR1 SQVTM and CDR2 ANQGSEA. The CDR3 consists of 11 residues. The CDR3 sequence is CSVEGTGELFF. In DNA form, the CDR3 reads TGCAGCGTCGAGGGCACCGGGGAGCTGTTTTTT.